In this sample, the clone carrying this T cell receptor beta chain turned up a few times. Antigen unknown. This sample is part of a study of blood T cells in healthy people across ages. General study results and limits: Older age coincided with a roughly linear decline in TCR beta diversity per million T cells.

With 6 bases clipped from V and 1 base from J, the junction kept 13 bases outside the gene matches. The germline V gene encodes CDR1 KGHSH and CDR2 LQKENI. The CDR3 is 17 amino acids. Primers used in a second PCR of roughly 6 to 12 cycles were a sample-barcoded 5' primer and a J-beta primer mix. TCRdb processed the 5' RACE reads anew with MiXCR; each CDR3 protein has one entry. The sample contains 800,000 or so distinct CDR3 sequences, 25% of which appear only once. The sample was also reused in another study, on T cells of mothers and their children.

The TCR was taken from a boy aged 5 to 17 in good health. The chain uses TRBV18 and TRBJ1-2; 8 positions match TRBD1. Source material: blood. CDR3 nucleotides: TGTGCCAGCTCTCGAATTACGGGACAGGCCTATAACTATGGCTACACCTTC. Translated: CASSRITGQAYNYGYTF.